Below, one T cell receptor beta chain is given with its context. Antigen specificity is unknown. This record comes from a study of CD8+ T cells in alopecia areata. Study in general: Treated patients received oral tofacitinib, 5 to 10 mg twice daily. Broader study findings: For lesional scalp, especially alopecia totalis/universalis, clonality was higher than in normal scalp. The study found that many expanded lesional clones persisted in scalp and blood during tofacitinib.

Treatment: oral pan-JAK inhibitor, 5-10 mg twice daily. Germline V gene sequence: CDR1 SGHRS, CDR2 YFSETQ. Trimming pared 0 bases from V and 6 bases from J, leaving 7 bases between. The CDR3 is 12 amino acids. It was cDNA, reverse transcribed from extracted RNA, that served as the sequencing template. Using immunoSEQ multiplex PCR, the repertoire was profiled, and TCRdb retains in-frame clones only, with some absent. Of around 190,000 clones in the sample, around three fifths were seen once. The V gene is TRBV5-1, the J gene TRBJ2-7; no definite D call. The TCR originated in a human donor with alopecia areata. Specimen: CD4+ T cells sorted from blood, collected at week 24, from a patient treated with tofacitinib. This CDR3 reads CASSLGSGEQYF. CDR3 sequence (DNA): TGCGCCAGCAGCTTGGGTTCGGGCGAGCAGTACTTC. The whole variable domain, filled in from reference TRBV5-1 and TRBJ2-7, reads KAGVTQTPRYLIKTRGQQVTLSCSPISGHRSVSWYQQTPGQGLQFLFEYFSETQRNKGNFPGRFSGRQFSNSRSEMNVSTLELGDSALYLCASSLGSGEQYFGPGTRLTVT.